The clone carrying this T cell receptor beta chain was seen many times. The antigen is not known. With the read ending 3 residues before the CDR3 end, the germline J gene is used to fill in that end. The data were obtained in a study of T cell clonality in common variable immunodeficiency. Study-wide findings and caveats: Links between repertoire features and CVID complications were heterogeneity-limited.

Sequencing was performed with immunoSEQ multiplex PCR; in TCRdb, only in-frame clones are kept and a portion is missing. Observed in the sample are 50,000 or so clones, none of them singletons. Losses at the gene ends were 6 bases for V and 4 bases for J; bases not matched to a gene: 1. The CDR3 contains 11 residues. Germline CDR1 and CDR2: DFQATT and SNEGSKA (reference sequence). Sequenced input: peripheral blood mononuclear cells. The source of this sequence is a person between 18 and 70 years old in good health. The rearrangement uses TRBV20-1 and TRBJ2-5, with 8 bases lining up with TRBD1. CDR3: CSATGGETQYF. The CDR3 DNA, read in part, is TGCAGTGCAACAGGGGGAGAGACC.